The text below deals with one T cell receptor beta chain. What it recognizes is unknown. Indicated treatment: oral pan-JAK inhibitor, 5-10 mg twice daily. Extracted RNA was reverse transcribed, and the resulting cDNA served as sequencing template. Clones were sequenced by immunoSEQ multiplex PCR, and TCRdb holds only the in-frame ones, with some missing. The repertoire holds hundreds of thousands of clones, 58% seen once, with about 1.8% in the top ten. This sample is part of a study of CD8+ T cells in alopecia areata. Overall study context: Treated patients were given oral tofacitinib, which was dosed at 5 to 10 mg twice daily. Notes on the study in general: Scalp clonality and expanded CD8+ clones among the top 100 fell significantly with tofacitinib.

J was trimmed by 4 bases and V by 5 bases; bases with no gene match: 10. The germline CDR1 and CDR2 sequences are SGHTA and FQGNSA. This CDR3 region has 16 residues. The chain uses TRBV7-2 and TRBJ2-5; 10 bases agree with TRBD1. The specimen comprised CD4+ T cells sorted from blood, sampled at week 24, from a patient treated with tofacitinib. The source is a human donor with alopecia areata. In DNA form, the CDR3 reads TGTGCCAGCAGCCCCAGGGGGGGACAGGGGAGAGAGACCCAGTACTTC. This gives the protein CASSPRGGQGRETQYF.